This T cell receptor beta chain was recorded in a study of blood T cells in healthy people across ages. Study conclusions and caveats: A strong correlation was found between TCR beta diversity and the percentage of naive T cells. The study found more naive CD4+ cells and higher diversity in long-lived than aged donors. The study regarded diversity estimates from one million T cells as underestimates.

It was with a sample-barcoded 5' primer and a J-beta primer mix that a second PCR of roughly 6 to 11 cycles was run. Every sample returned 2.5 million or more CDR3-containing paired-end reads. TCRdb reprocessed the 5' RACE reads via MiXCR and lists one record per CDR3 protein. The table lists about 640,000 distinct CDR3 sequences, less than 35% of them singletons. A note on this clonotype: What it binds is not known.

V trimming: 4 bases; J trimming: 3 bases; junction bases outside the gene matches: 1. The CDR3 totals 15 residues. CDR1 is ENHRY, CDR2 SYGVKD, per germline. What was sequenced was blood. V is TRBV10-3 and J is TRBJ2-3; TRBD2 agrees at 13 bases. The receptor comes from a woman at least 80 years old in good health. The CDR3 sequence is CAISGTSGGTDTQYF. The DNA for the CDR3 is TGTGCCATCAGTGGGACTAGCGGGGGTACAGATACGCAGTATTTT.